This T cell receptor beta chain was recorded in a study of response to subunit inactivated influenza vaccine. TCRdb passed the RT-PCR reads through MiXCR, listing each CDR3 protein once. The sample includes approximately 680,000 distinct CDR3 sequences, roughly 14% of them seen just once. The study, taken as a whole, reports: With each seasonal influenza vaccination, the authors suggested, few new T cells are recruited.

A word on this clonotype: Antigen specificity is unknown.

This CDR3 has 13 residues. V was pared by 6 bases and J by 5 bases, with 11 bases between. Germline V gene lookup returns CDR1 MNHNS and CDR2 SASEGT. This clonotype originated in a man aged 45-60 years who received an inactivated influenza vaccine. Sequences were derived from PBMCs from blood, sampled roughly 12 days after vaccination. J is TRBJ2-1 and V is TRBV6-1; no clear D gene. The CDR3 protein is CASSSPRHNEQFF. CDR3 bases: TGTGCCAGCAGCTCCCCACGGCACAATGAGCAGTTCTTC.